This T cell receptor (beta chain) appears in the sequencing data of a study of human T cells and chemical hapten exposure. Study conclusions and caveats: With alopecia, donors may have immune responses unlike healthy people's. Sensitizing with DPC caused no change in TCRs above 1 in 1000 frequency.

As the library was built, unique molecular identifiers were attached to individual cDNA molecules. From the RACE reads, TCRdb called clonotypes with MiXCR, one entry per CDR3 protein. Of around 150,000 distinct CDR3 sequences in the sample, 25% to 35% were seen once. Time point noted: patch test 3, about 24 weeks after DPC sensitization. Treatment given: therapeutic diphenylcyclopropenone sensitization with weekly scalp DPC. The donor pool consisted of alopecia patients aged 18 to 70 years, considered suitable for DPC. This CDR3 is 15 amino acids long. V trimming: 7 bases; J trimming: 9 bases; junction bases outside the gene matches: 6. The germline V gene encodes CDR1 SGHVS and CDR2 FQNEAQ. This clonotype appeared a few times. Its antigen remains unknown.

The sequencing used whole blood, collected in connection with sensitization to the hapten diphenylcyclopropenone (DPC). The chain combines TRBV7-8 with TRBJ2-1; the match to TRBD2 covers 16 bases. The sequence derives from a woman aged 18-29 years with alopecia areata. Some clones in this sample may be carry-over from other donors' samples. This CDR3 reads CASKTGTSGGGEQFF. Written as DNA, the CDR3 is TGTGCCAGCAAAACCGGGACTAGCGGGGGGGGTGAGCAGTTCTTC.